The clone carrying this T cell receptor beta chain appeared a few times. These data come from a study of metastatic and nonmetastatic thyroid tumors. TCRdb re-called the PCR reads via MiXCR. The sample records around 34,000 clones, less than 30% being singletons. Not a single patient had been given any form of treatment at any point before undergoing thyroid surgery. Germline lookup yields CDR1 LNHDA and CDR2 SQIVND (reference sequence). Deletions cut 5 bases from V and 4 bases from J, with 12 bases between. The CDR3 runs 14 residues. This receptor was obtained from a female donor with papillary thyroid cancer or a benign thyroid nodule (not recorded which). Some clones in this sample may be carry-over from other donors' samples. The specimen was blood. The genes are TRBV19 and TRBJ1-5, with TRBD1 as a possible D gene (5 bases). CDR3 nucleotide sequence: TGTGCCAGTAGTGAGCAGGGTGCTAATCAGCCCCAGCATTTT. Protein sequence: CASSEQGANQPQHF.